This T cell receptor (beta chain) is drawn from a study of regulatory T cells in long-lasting Graves disease. Time point described: newly diagnosed GD, antithyroid drugs for less than 3 months. From PBMCs, RNA was extracted and then used to make the TCR library. Investigators prepared the TCR beta libraries by applying iRepertoire HTBI primers and Arm-PCR of CDR3 regions. TCRdb called the multiplex PCR reads again in MiXCR, with one record for every CDR3 protein. The table records under 450,000 distinct CDR3 sequences, 15% to 20% of them present only once. Points on this clonotype: Its matching antigen is unknown.

V gave up 4 bases and J gave up 6 bases; unmatched junction bases: 5. The CDR3 is 14 residues long. Germline CDR1 reads SEHNR; CDR2 reads FQNEAQ (reference sequence). Notes on the study in general: Compared with new cases, persistent Graves' patients showed reduced TCR diversity.

These data also formed part of another study, on T cells in Graves' hyperthyroidism and ophthalmopathy. As that study records: Blood shared most expanded thyroid clonotypes above 0.001.

This specimen was peripheral blood mononuclear cells (PBMCs), taken at new diagnosis, from a patient treated with antithyroid drugs. The chain combines TRBV7-9 with TRBJ1-2; 10 bases are shared with TRBD1. The source of this sequence is a woman aged 18-29 years with Graves disease. CDR3 coding DNA: TGTGCCAGCAGCTCAGGACAGGGGGATAATGGCTACACCTTC. This translates into CASSSGQGDNGYTF.